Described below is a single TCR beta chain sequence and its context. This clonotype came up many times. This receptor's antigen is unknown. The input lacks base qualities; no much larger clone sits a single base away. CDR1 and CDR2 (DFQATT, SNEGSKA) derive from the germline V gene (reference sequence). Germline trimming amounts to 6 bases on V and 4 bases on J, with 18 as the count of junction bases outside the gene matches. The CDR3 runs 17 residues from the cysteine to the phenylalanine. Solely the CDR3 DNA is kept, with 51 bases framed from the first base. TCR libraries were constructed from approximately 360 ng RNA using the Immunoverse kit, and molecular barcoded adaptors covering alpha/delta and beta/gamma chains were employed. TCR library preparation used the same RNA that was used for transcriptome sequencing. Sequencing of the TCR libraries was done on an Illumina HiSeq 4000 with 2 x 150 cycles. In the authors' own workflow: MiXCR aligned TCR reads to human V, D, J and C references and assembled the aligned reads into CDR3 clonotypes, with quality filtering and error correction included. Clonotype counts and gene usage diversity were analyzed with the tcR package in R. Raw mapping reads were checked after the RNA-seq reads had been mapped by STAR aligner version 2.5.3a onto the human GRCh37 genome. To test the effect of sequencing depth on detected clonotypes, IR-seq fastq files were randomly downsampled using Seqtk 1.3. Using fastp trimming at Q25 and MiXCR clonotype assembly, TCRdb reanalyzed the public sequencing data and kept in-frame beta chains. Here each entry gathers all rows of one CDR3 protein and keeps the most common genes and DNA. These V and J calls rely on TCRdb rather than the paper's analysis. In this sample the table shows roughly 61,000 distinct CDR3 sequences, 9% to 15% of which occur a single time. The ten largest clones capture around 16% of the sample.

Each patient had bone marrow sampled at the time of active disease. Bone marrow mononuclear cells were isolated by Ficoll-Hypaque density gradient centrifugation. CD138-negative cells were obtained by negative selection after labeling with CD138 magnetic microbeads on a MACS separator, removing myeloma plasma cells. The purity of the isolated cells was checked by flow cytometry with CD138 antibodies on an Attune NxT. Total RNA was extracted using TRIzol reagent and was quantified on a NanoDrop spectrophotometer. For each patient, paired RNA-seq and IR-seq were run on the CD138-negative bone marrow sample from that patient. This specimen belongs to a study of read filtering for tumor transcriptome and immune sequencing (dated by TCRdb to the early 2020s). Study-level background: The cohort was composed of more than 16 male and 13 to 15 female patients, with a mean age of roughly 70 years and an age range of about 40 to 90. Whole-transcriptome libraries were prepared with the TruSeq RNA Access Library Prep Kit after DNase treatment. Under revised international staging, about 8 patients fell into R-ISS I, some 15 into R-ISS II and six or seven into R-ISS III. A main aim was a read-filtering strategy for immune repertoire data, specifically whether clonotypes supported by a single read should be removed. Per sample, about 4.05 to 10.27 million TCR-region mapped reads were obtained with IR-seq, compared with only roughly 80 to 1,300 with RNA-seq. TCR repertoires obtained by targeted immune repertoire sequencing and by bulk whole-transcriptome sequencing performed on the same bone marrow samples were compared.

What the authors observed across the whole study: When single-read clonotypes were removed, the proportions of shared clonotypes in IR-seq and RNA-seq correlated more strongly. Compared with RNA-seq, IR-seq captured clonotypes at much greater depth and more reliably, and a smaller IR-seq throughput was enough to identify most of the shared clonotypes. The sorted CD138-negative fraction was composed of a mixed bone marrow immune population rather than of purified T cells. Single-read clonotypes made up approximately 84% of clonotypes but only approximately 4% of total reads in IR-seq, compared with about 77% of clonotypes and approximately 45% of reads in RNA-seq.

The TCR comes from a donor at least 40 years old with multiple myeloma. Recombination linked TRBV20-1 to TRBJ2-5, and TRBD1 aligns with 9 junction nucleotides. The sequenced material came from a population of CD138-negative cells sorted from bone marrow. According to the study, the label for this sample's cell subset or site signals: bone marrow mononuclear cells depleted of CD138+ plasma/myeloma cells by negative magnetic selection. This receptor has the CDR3 CSAPGTGTLNPRETQYF. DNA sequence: TGCAGTGCCCCCGGGACAGGGACGCTCAATCCACGAGAGACCCAGTACTTC.